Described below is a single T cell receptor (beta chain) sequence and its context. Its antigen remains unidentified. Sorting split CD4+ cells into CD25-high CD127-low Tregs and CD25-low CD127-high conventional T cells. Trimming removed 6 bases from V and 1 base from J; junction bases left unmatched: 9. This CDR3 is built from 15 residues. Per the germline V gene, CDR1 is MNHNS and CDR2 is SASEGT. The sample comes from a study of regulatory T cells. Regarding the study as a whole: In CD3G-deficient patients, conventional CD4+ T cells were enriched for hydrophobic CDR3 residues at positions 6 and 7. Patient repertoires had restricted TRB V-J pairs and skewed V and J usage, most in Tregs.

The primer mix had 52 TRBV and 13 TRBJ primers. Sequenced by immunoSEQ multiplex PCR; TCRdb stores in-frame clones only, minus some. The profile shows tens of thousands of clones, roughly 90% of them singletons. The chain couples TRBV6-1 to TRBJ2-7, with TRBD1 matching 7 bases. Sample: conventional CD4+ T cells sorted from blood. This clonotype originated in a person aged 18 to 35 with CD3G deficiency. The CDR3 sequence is CASRVETGVSYEQYF. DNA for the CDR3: TGTGCCAGCAGGGTCGAAACAGGGGTTTCCTACGAGCAGTACTTC.